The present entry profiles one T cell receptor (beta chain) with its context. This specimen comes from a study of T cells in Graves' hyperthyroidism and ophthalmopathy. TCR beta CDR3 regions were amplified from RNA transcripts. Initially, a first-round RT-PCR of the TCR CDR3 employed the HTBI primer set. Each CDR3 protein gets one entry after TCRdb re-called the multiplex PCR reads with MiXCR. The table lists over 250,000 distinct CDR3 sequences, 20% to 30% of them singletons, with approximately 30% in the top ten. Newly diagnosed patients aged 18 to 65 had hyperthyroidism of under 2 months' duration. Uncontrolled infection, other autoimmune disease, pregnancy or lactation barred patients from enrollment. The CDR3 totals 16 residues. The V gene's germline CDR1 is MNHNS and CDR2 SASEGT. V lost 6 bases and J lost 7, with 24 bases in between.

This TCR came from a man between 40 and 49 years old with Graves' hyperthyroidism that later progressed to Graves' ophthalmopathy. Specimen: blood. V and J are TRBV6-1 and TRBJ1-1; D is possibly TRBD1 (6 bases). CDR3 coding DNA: TGTGCCAGCAGCCCCGGGGGCGCGGGTATGCGTGGTGAAGCTTTCTTT. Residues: CASSPGGAGMRGEAFF.